This T cell receptor (beta chain) appears in the sequencing data of a study of OX40 agonist ivuxolimab in advanced cancers. On the study more broadly: Head and neck, renal cell, melanoma or hepatocellular carcinoma were the cancers that dose-escalation patients had.

Profiling relied on immunoSEQ multiplex PCR, and the TCRdb table lists in-frame clones only, not all of them. This sample has about 59,000 clones, with 84% found just once. CDR3 length: 15 amino acids. V shed 3 bases and J 4 bases; nucleotides not matched to a gene: 5. Germline V CDR1 and CDR2: SEHNR, FQNEAQ (reference sequence). The genes are TRBV7-9 and TRBJ2-3; 9 bases align to TRBD1. The specimen comprised CD4+ or CD8+ T cells sorted from blood, sampled in a trial of the OX40 agonist ivuxolimab. This clonotype was sampled from an adult with an advanced solid tumor such as melanoma, head and neck, liver or kidney cancer. The CDR3 here is CASSFQTGGADTQYF. The CDR3, as DNA: TGTGCCAGCAGCTTCCAGACAGGGGGTGCAGATACGCAGTATTTT.